A selection of T cell receptor beta chains follows, all from one sample in a study of T cell responses to AZD1222 COVID-19 vaccine. Sequencing was performed with immunoSEQ multiplex PCR; in TCRdb, only in-frame clones are kept and a portion is missing. Among under 95,000 clones, about nine tenths were seen once, and the ten largest hold more than 1.2%. The specimen comprised peripheral blood, sampled 28 days after the second AZD1222 dose. These receptor sequences come from an adult who received the AZD1222 COVID-19 vaccine. Both conserved end residues are part of each CDR3. The D gene is left open where the match is weak. Clone size, where shown, is once, few, many, or a class for clones that have expanded.

j_call: TRBJ1-5; v_call: TRBV2; d_call: NA; clone_size: NA; cdr3_aa: CASSEFKGPPNQPQHF; cdr3_nt: TGTGCCAGCAGTGAATTCAAGGGCCCCCCTAATCAGCCCCAGCATTTT
j_call: TRBJ2-3; v_call: TRBV6-5; d_call: TRBD2; clone_size: NA; cdr3_aa: CASSSPLAGSHTQYF; cdr3_nt: TGTGCCAGCAGTTCCCCCTTAGCGGGCTCACATACGCAGTATTTT
j_call: TRBJ2-7; v_call: TRBV27; d_call: NA; clone_size: NA; cdr3_aa: CASSLRGPFYEQYF; cdr3_nt: TGTGCCAGCAGTTTGAGGGGACCCTTCTACGAGCAGTACTTC
j_call: TRBJ1-2; v_call: TRBV7-9; d_call: NA; clone_size: once; cdr3_aa: CASSLRDIGNYGYTF; cdr3_nt: TGTGCCAGCAGCTTACGTGACATCGGGAACTATGGCTACACCTTC
j_call: TRBJ1-1; v_call: TRBV27; d_call: NA; clone_size: NA; cdr3_aa: CASSETPKAAEAFF; cdr3_nt: TGTGCCAGCAGCGAGACTCCAAAAGCGGCTGAAGCTTTCTTT
j_call: TRBJ2-5; v_call: TRBV6-2/TRBV6-3; d_call: NA; clone_size: NA; cdr3_aa: CASSPGETQYF; cdr3_nt: TGTGCCAGCAGCCCCGGGGAGACCCAGTACTTC
j_call: TRBJ1-6; v_call: TRBV5-1; d_call: TRBD1; clone_size: NA; cdr3_aa: CASSLATGNSPLHF; cdr3_nt: TGCGCCAGCAGCTTAGCGACAGGGAATTCACCCCTCCACTTT
j_call: TRBJ2-2; v_call: TRBV3-1/TRBV3-2; d_call: NA; clone_size: NA; cdr3_aa: CASSQGDTGELFF; cdr3_nt: TGTGCCAGCAGCCAAGGAGACACCGGGGAGCTGTTTTTT
j_call: TRBJ2-1; v_call: TRBV10-3; d_call: TRBD2; clone_size: NA; cdr3_aa: CAISESSGGANEQFF; cdr3_nt: TGTGCCATCAGTGAGTCAAGCGGGGGGGCCAATGAGCAGTTCTTC
j_call: TRBJ1-2; v_call: TRBV9; d_call: NA; clone_size: NA; cdr3_aa: CASSPRDYGYTF; cdr3_nt: TGTGCCAGCAGCCCTCGGGACTATGGCTACACCTTC